This T cell receptor beta chain was sequenced in a study of graft-versus-host responses after intestinal transplantation. Here immunoSEQ multiplex PCR was the method, and the copy in TCRdb shows in-frame clones only, minus some. The sample includes 5,500 to 8,000 clones, around nine tenths of them seen just once. In germline, CDR1 is MDHEN, CDR2 SYDVKM. Between the trimmed V and J ends, which lost 2 bases and 1 base, there was a span of 5 bases. This CDR3 comprises 14 residues. This clone was counted once. The input for sequencing was PBMCs, taken nearly 85 days after transplant. The chain joins TRBV28 to TRBJ2-2; D not certain. This TCR was recovered from a human patient who received an intestinal transplant, so some T cells may come from the graft donor. The CDR3 spells CASSLDENTGELFF. For the CDR3, the DNA is TGTGCCAGCAGTTTAGACGAGAACACCGGGGAGCTGTTTTTT.